What follows describes a single T cell receptor beta chain. This record belongs to a study of blood T cell repertoires in COVID-19. CDR3 length: 19 amino acids. Germline trimming cut 1 base from V and 2 bases from J; bases unmatched to any gene: 14. Looked up from germline, CDR1 is SGHTA and CDR2 is FQGNSA. TCRdb's table, derived via immunoSEQ multiplex PCR, lists solely in-frame clones and lacks some. The repertoire holds around 140,000 clones, 60% to 80% seen once, with roughly 9% in the top ten. Sequencing was performed on peripheral blood. The chain carries TRBV7-2 and TRBJ1-5; TRBD1 aligns across 7 bases. The receptor was isolated from a woman aged 50 to 65 with active or convalescent COVID-19. The CDR3 coding sequence is TGTGCCAGCAGCTTAGTAGGGGGCACGGTGGGGTTGGGCAATCAGCCCCAGCATTTT. It codes for CASSLVGGTVGLGNQPQHF.